This T cell receptor beta chain was retrieved from a study of cytomegalovirus exposure and HLA in healthy donors. 13 Jbeta primers and 60 Vbeta primers were used for the PCR. Sequenced by immunoSEQ multiplex PCR; TCRdb stores in-frame clones only, minus some. This sample has more than 100,000 clones, with around three quarters found just once. Germline V lookup: CDR1 MGHRA, CDR2 YSYEKL. The CDR3 spans 12 residues. Between the trimmed V and J ends, which lost 4 bases and 6 bases, there was a span of 8 bases. Sequencing was performed on PBMCs. The chain combines TRBV4-1 with TRBJ2-3; D remains ambiguous. This clonotype originated in a woman aged 30 to 39 in good health and CMV-seropositive. CDR3 sequence reads: CASSLPRDTQYF. The CDR3, as DNA: TGCGCCAGCAGCCTACCCCGGGATACGCAGTATTTT.